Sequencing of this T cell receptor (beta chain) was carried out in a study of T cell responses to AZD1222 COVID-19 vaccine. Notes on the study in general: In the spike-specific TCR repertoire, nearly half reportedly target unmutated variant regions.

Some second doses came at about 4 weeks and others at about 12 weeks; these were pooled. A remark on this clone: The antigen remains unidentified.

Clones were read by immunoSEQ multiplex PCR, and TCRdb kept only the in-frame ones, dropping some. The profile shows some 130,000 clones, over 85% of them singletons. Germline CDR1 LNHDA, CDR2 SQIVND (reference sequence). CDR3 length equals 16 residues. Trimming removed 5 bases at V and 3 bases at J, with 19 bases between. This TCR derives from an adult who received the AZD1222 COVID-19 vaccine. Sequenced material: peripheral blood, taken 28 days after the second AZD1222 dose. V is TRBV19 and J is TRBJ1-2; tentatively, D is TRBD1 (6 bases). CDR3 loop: CASSLLGGGSYYGYTF. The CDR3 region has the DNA TGTGCCAGTAGTTTGCTCGGGGGGGGCAGCTACTATGGCTACACCTTC. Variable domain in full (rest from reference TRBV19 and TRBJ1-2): DGGITQSPKYLFRKEGQNVTLSCEQNLNHDAMYWYRQDPGQGLRLIYYSQIVNDFQKGDIAEGYSVSREKKESFPLTVTSAQKNPTAFYLCASSLLGGGSYYGYTFGSGTRLTVV.